This note documents a single T cell receptor (beta chain) sequence. Its antigen is not known. This entry comes from a study of cytomegalovirus exposure and HLA in healthy donors. Study details: Ancestry clustering placed 81% of approximately 420 genotyped donors in the Caucasian-associated cluster. Findings and caveats of the study: According to an earlier analysis, most TCR beta V segments yielded productive rearrangements about 87% or about 30% of the time. Some V segments, including TRBV6-2 and TRBV6-3, were excluded as indistinguishable. A later analysis reportedly found fewer N-insertions in an Asian-associated ancestry cluster than the roughly 680-donor mean.

13 Jbeta primers and 60 Vbeta primers were used for the PCR. The protocol was immunoSEQ multiplex PCR, while the TCRdb copy is restricted to in-frame clones and leaves out a portion. The sample contains about 100,000 clones, less than 80% of which appear only once. This CDR3 is built from 18 residues. V was shortened by 0 bases and J by 2 bases, with 19 bases between the two germline ends. What was sequenced was PBMCs. The receptor comes from a man aged 35 to 55 in good health and CMV-seronegative. V gene TRBV23-1 combines with J gene TRBJ1-2; maybe TRBD1 (5 bases). TRBV23-1 counts as an open reading frame of uncertain function. CDR3 DNA sequence: TGCGCCAGCAGTCAATCCCACATCCCGGGAGGGGAGAACTATGGCTACACCTTC. Amino acids: CASSQSHIPGGENYGYTF.